This T cell receptor beta chain was identified in a study of shared clonotypes between healthy human individuals. Produced via immunoSEQ multiplex PCR; TCRdb's table is partial and in-frame only. The sample contains 2 million to 3 million clones, over 85% of which appear only once. CDR3 length: 13 residues. The germline gives CDR1 MNHNS, CDR2 SASEGT. V dropped 7 bases and J dropped 7 bases, with 17 bases sitting between them. The chain is built from TRBV6-1 and TRBJ2-7, with D hard to call. Material: naive CD4+ T cells from PBMCs. Sample subset: CD45RA+ positively selected. This TCR was sampled from a man aged 18 to 35 in good health. Some clones in this sample may be carry-over from other donors' samples. CDR3 region: CASIVGSLGEQYF. Here the CDR3 DNA reads TGTGCCAGCATAGTGGGATCCTTAGGAGAGCAGTACTTC.